The 5 T cell receptor beta chains listed next were all sequenced from one sample in a study of regulatory T cells in long-lasting Graves disease. The time point denotes: persistent/refractory GD, antithyroid drugs over 5 years with positive TRAb. Isolated PBMC RNA provided the starting material for the TCR library. With iRepertoire HTBI primers and Arm-PCR of CDR3 regions, TCR beta libraries were built. A single record per CDR3 protein comes from TCRdb applying MiXCR to the multiplex PCR reads. The table records 420,000 or so distinct CDR3 sequences, less than 25% of them present only once. Sequencing used peripheral blood mononuclear cells (PBMCs), obtained when the disease was refractory, from a patient treated with antithyroid drugs. All receptors come from a female donor with Graves disease.

The genes are TRBV14 and TRBJ2-7; 9 positions agree with TRBD2. The germline gives CDR1 SGHDN, CDR2 FVKESK. V trimming: 1 base; J trimming: 0 bases; junction bases outside the gene matches: 10. The CDR3 length is 18 residues. DNA for the CDR3: TGTGCCAGCAGCCAAGTGTCCCCTCTAGCGGGGACCTCCTACGAGCAGTACTTC. As protein: CASSQVSPLAGTSYEQYF.

The chain joins TRBV15 to TRBJ1-2, with TRBD1 matching over 9 bases. V lost 0 bases to trimming and J lost 8 bases; unmatched junction nucleotides: 10. This CDR3 spans 16 amino acids. In germline, CDR1 is LNHNV, CDR2 YYDKDF (reference sequence). In DNA, the CDR3 is TGTGCCACCAGCAGAGATAGGAACAGGGGGCCGGGCGGCTACACCTTC. Protein: CATSRDRNRGPGGYTF.

There are many counts of this clonotype. The chain has TRBV18 and TRBJ2-5, with D tentatively TRBD2 (5 bases). Trimming left V 6 bases short and J 2 bases short, with 13 bases between. Germline V CDR1 and CDR2: KGHSH, LQKENI. The CDR3 is 14 residues long. The CDR3, as DNA: TGTGCCAGCTCGCGGGCCAAGGTACAAGAGACCCAGTACTTC. The encoded protein is CASSRAKVQETQYF.

This chain uses TRBV7-8 with TRBJ1-2; D is perhaps TRBD1 (6 bases). CDR1 SGHVS and CDR2 FQNEAQ come from the germline V gene. The CDR3 length is 14 residues. Trimming stripped 0 bases from V and 8 bases from J, with 13 bases between. CDR3 in amino acids: CASSLAPGVEGYTF. CDR3 coding DNA: TGTGCCAGCAGCTTAGCCCCAGGGGTAGAGGGCTACACCTTC.

In regard to this clonotype: It is likely a read error: a sequence one base away is far more abundant. The rearrangement uses TRBV2 and TRBJ2-7; 7 nucleotides match TRBD1. The closer fit of TRBJ2-5 to the DNA end suggests the J call may be wrong. This CDR3 contains 13 residues. Germline CDR1 reads SNHLY; CDR2 reads FYNNEI. CDR3 DNA: TGTGCCAGCGGACGGGACAGTCAAGAGACCCAGTACTTC. As protein: CASGRDSQETQYF.